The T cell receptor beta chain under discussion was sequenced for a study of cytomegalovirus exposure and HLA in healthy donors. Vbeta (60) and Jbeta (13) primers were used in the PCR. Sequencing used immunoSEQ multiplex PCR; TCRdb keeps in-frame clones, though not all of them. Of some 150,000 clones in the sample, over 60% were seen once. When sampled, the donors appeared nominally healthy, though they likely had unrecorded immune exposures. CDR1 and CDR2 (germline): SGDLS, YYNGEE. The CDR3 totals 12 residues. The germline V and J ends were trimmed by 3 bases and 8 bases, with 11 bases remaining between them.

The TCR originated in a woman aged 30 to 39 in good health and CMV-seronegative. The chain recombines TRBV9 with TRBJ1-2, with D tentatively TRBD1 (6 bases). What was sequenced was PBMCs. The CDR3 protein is CASSGTGWGYTF. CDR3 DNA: TGTGCCAGCAGCGGTACAGGGTGGGGCTACACCTTC.